Detailed here is one T cell receptor beta chain. Its antigen target is currently unknown. Base-call qualities are not available, and no considerably larger clone is one nucleotide away. CD8 naive samples were obtained by positive selection for CCR7 among CD45RO-negative cells, yielding a CD45RA+CCR7+ population from which TemRA cells were excluded. The donors were healthy, HIV-negative adults with no recently reported acute infections or vaccinations. Only Caucasian adults living in Nashville, Tennessee, USA were represented among the donors. After blood collection by leukapheresis, PBMCs were isolated using Ficoll-Histopaque density gradient centrifugation and then cryopreserved in the vapor phase of liquid nitrogen. Analytical flow cytometry was used to check the purity and quantity of each magnetically sorted T cell population. From each sorted fraction, genomic DNA was isolated and quantified by UV absorbance on a Nanodrop 2000c.

Using the deep immunoSEQ assay, TCR CDR3 regions were amplified from genomic DNA by multiplex PCR. Genomic DNA extracted from each cell subset was distributed evenly over all wells of several immunoSEQ 96-well plates, and each plate served as one replicate. Each replicate PCR for sorted subsets received roughly 0.2 ug genomic DNA, equal to about 30,000 T cell genomes. The purified libraries were quantified using a Qubit 3.0 fluorometer, sized with a Bioanalyzer 2100, and then quantified again using the KAPA Library Quantification kit. A separate single-read 150-cycle Illumina NextSeq 550 flow cell was used to sequence each immunoSEQ 96-well plate. The published analysis was carried out like this. Because the immunoSEQ output included only junctional sequences and no quality scores, the filtering could not be the same as the filtering used for full-length reads. To assign V/J genes and CDR3, sequences were annotated against IMGT germline references using PyIR, a Python wrapper for IgBLAST v1.9. Any read was removed if the V/J assignment was weak (E-value above 1e-6), the CDR3 was missing, or the read contained stop codons, out-of-frame junctions, or ambiguous translated residues. V3J clonotypes were defined by identical inferred V gene, J gene, and CDR3 amino acid sequence. Percentage overlap between repertoires was calculated by dividing the number of shared unique clonotypes by the size of the smaller repertoire. RTK rarefaction, the Chao1 estimator, and Recon v2.1 estimates of unobserved clonotypes were used to assess repertoire richness. Generation probabilities for all TCRbeta clonotypes obtained by the gDNA method from a handful of donors were computed using OLGA. TCRdb's version of the immuneACCESS table is confined to in-frame rearrangements and falls short of the full clone set. An unresolved V gene accounts for under half of the shortfall where checked; the remainder is of unknown origin. The V and J calls and clone size are taken from that table; D and trimming were inferred from the DNA. The sample table shows roughly 2 million clones, and approximately 95% are seen once. 0.85% to 1.2% of the sample is taken by the ten largest.

Trimming takes 3 bases from V and 4 bases from J, and the germline ends sit 16 bases apart. CDR1 and CDR2 (SEHNR, FQNEAQ) derive from the germline V gene (reference sequence). The CDR3 measures 15 amino acids from cysteine to phenylalanine. Here the CDR3 DNA is all that survives: 45 bases in frame from base 1. This sample was taken from a study of shared clonotypes between healthy human individuals (dated by TCRdb to about 2020). Turning to the overall study: The cohort comprised a couple of women and a few men aged 18 to 49 years. For each donor, CD4 naive and CD4 memory were each run on three plates, CD8 naive on two plates, and CD8 memory on one plate. To estimate repertoire size and how much clonotype sharing occurs between individuals, the study deeply sequenced the blood TCR repertoires of roughly 5 healthy adults. Leukapheresis yielded between about 0.94 and 8.9 billion PBMCs per donor. To increase sequencing depth and limit assay-specific biases, different laboratories used diverse techniques to prepare libraries and sequence TCR repertoires. General conclusions and limits of the study: Sampling was restricted to blood, and TCR repertoires in tissue are likely to differ from TCR repertoires in blood. Because the study included only a small number of donors, the genetic and exposure-history diversity represented was limited. Estimated clonotype richness was generally larger for naive than for memory subsets. Based on pairwise subsampling, the degree of clonotype sharing among donors was expected to be affected by sequencing depth. Incomplete sequencing was indicated by rarefaction of sorted-subset datasets, despite the large sequencing depth. Compared with non-shared clonotypes, clonotypes shared by all four sorted-subset donors had higher generation probabilities. Across four donors, approximately 4.6% of naive CD4, approximately 3.6% of naive CD8, 2% to 2.5% of memory CD4, and under 0.45% of memory CD8 clonotypes were shared.

Recombination connected TRBV7-9 to TRBJ2-7, with TRBD1 tentatively as D gene (7 bases match). The specimen sequenced was naive CD8+ T cells sorted from blood. According to the study, the label for this sample's cell subset or site signals: CD45RA+CCR7+. The sequence came from a man aged 18-30 years in good health. The CDR3 protein sequence reads: CASSLGGTALYEQYF. In nucleotide form, the sequence is TGTGCCAGCAGCTTGGGCGGGACAGCCCTATACGAGCAGTACTTC.